The 8 T cell receptor beta chains below all came from one sample that was sequenced in a study of CD8+ T cells in alopecia areata. RNA extraction was followed by reverse transcription into cDNA, which acted as the sequencing template. Sequencing used immunoSEQ multiplex PCR; TCRdb keeps in-frame clones, though not all of them. The sample presents 200,000 to 300,000 clones, none singletons. CD4, CD8alpha, NKG2D, NKG2ACE and other markers guided sorting of pooled cutaneous lymph node cells. The sequencing sample was made of CD4+ T cells sorted from a lymph node. The receptor source for this set is a C3H/HeJ mouse with alopecia areata. The mice in this strain carry MHC haplotype H2-k.

This clone appeared a few times. Any gene name here is a mouse gene name. The sequenced fragment ends 4 residues before the CDR3 boundary, so the rest is inferred from the germline J gene. Additional DNA sequences in this sample encode the identical CDR3. The rearrangement links TRBV13-2 to TRBJ2-5; TRBD1 matches 9 bases. This CDR3 is built from 14 residues. Germline loops: CDR1 NNHNN, CDR2 SYGAGS (reference sequence). The CDR3 region is CASGDATGGDTQYF. CDR3 DNA, as far as it was read: TGTGCCAGCGGTGATGCGACAGGGGGTGAC.

This clone has more than one count but fewer than ten. The germline and genes are mouse ones. The read is 3 residues too short to cover the CDR3 end, so that end is filled in from the germline J gene. The gene calls are TRBV14 and TRBJ1-6; 9 bases are shared with TRBD1. TRBJ1-6 qualifies as an ORF whose function is uncertain. The CDR3 contains 16 residues. V shed 4 bases, J shed 2 bases, and the junction held 4 bases outside the gene matches. The germline gives CDR1 SGHDT, CDR2 FRDEAV. The CDR3: CASSPGTGPYNSPLYF. The sequenced part of the CDR3 DNA is TGTGCCAGCAGTCCCGGGACAGGGCCCTATAATTCGCCC.

This clone has just a few counts. Mouse gene names apply. The CDR3 goes on 4 residues after the read ends, and that part is filled in from the germline J gene. Other DNA variants within this sample encode the same CDR3. The chain carries TRBV13-3 and TRBJ1-1; TRBD1 matches at 10 bases. CDR1 and CDR2 (germline): NNHDY, SYVADS. J was trimmed by 1 base and V by 7 bases; bases with no gene match: 1. The CDR3 is 13 amino acids. The CDR3 spells CASRTGGNTEVFF. CDR3 bases read: TGTGCCAGCCGGACAGGGGGGAACACA.

Points on this clone: Germline and genes: mouse. The sequence runs out 4 residues before the end of the CDR3; the remainder is reconstructed from the germline J gene. This sequence joins TRBV5 and TRBJ2-1, with 9 bases fitting TRBD1. CDR3 length: 16 amino acids. V lost 0 bases, J lost 3 bases, and 3 bases stayed unmatched. Per germline, CDR1 LGHNA and CDR2 YNLKQL (reference sequence). The CDR3 bases that were read are TGTGCCAGCAGCCAAGATGGGGACAGGGTCTATGCT. This encodes CASSQDGDRVYA. The full CDR3 is CASSQDGDRVYAEQFF.

This clone has more than one count but fewer than ten. Gene names and germline match the mouse. The read ends 4 residues early relative to the CDR3; the germline J gene fills the gap. Other nucleotide sequences in the sample specify the same CDR3. V and J are TRBV13-3 and TRBJ2-5, with TRBD2 identical over 9 bases. This CDR3 comprises 15 residues. The germline V gene encodes CDR1 NNHDY and CDR2 SYVADS. V was clipped by 4 bases and J by 0 bases; unmatched bases: 3. This CDR3 is CASSRLGDNQDTQYF. The part of the CDR3 DNA that was read is TGTGCCAGCAGTCGACTGGGGGATAACCAAGAC. The full variable domain, with the rest looked up from reference TRBV13-3 and TRBJ2-5, is EAAVTQSPRSKVAVTGGKVTLSCHQTNNHDYMYWYRQDTGHGLRLIHYSYVADSTEKGDIPDGYKASRPSQENFSLILELASLSQTAVYFCASSRLGDNQDTQYFGPGTRLLVL.

Notes on this clone: The germline and genes are mouse ones. The read ends 4 residues early relative to the CDR3; the germline J gene fills the gap. The chain is built from TRBV13-1 and TRBJ2-2; 10 bases map to TRBD2. The trim removed 2 bases at V and 4 bases at J, leaving 2 bases unmatched. This CDR3 has 15 amino acids. CDR1 is NSHNY and CDR2 is SYGAGN in the germline V gene. CDR3 bases read: TGTGCCAGCAGTGAGACTGGGGGGTTCACCGGG. Translating it yields CASSETGGFTG. The full CDR3 is CASSETGGFTGQLYF.

This clone was seen a handful of times. Germline and genes: mouse. The sequenced fragment ends 4 residues before the CDR3 boundary, so the rest is inferred from the germline J gene. The V and J genes are TRBV13-1 and TRBJ2-3, with D tentatively TRBD1 (6 bases). Trimming stripped 5 bases from V and 3 bases from J, with 10 bases between. Germline V gene lookup returns CDR1 NSHNY and CDR2 SYGAGN. The CDR3 is 13 amino acids. CDR3 sequence: CASRKGTAETLYF. CDR3 DNA, as far as it was read: TGTGCCAGCAGGAAAGGGACAGCAGAA.

This clone was detected only a few times. Mouse names are used for the genes. The read comes to an end 4 residues before the CDR3 does, leaving the germline J gene to fill in the end. The V call is TRBV5, the J call TRBJ2-1, with D perhaps TRBD2 (5 bases). This CDR3 is built from 15 residues. V lost 3 bases, J lost 1 base, and 10 bases lay in between. From germline, CDR1 is LGHNA and CDR2 YNLKQL (reference sequence). The sequenced CDR3 bases are TGTGCCAGCAGCCAGCTACTGGAGAACTATGCT. Translating gives CASSQLLENYA. The complete CDR3 protein is CASSQLLENYAEQFF.